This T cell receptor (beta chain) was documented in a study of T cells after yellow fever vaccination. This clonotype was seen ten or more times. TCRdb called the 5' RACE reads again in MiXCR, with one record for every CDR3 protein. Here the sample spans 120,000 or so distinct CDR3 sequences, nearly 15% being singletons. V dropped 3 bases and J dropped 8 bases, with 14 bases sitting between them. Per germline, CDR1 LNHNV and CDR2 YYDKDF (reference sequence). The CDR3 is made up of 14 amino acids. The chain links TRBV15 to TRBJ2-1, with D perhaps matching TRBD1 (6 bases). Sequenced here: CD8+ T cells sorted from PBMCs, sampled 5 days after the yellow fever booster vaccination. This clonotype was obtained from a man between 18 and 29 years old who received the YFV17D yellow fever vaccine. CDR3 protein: CATSRDSRSDEQFF. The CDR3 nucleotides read TGTGCCACCAGCAGGGACAGTCGGAGCGATGAGCAGTTCTTC.